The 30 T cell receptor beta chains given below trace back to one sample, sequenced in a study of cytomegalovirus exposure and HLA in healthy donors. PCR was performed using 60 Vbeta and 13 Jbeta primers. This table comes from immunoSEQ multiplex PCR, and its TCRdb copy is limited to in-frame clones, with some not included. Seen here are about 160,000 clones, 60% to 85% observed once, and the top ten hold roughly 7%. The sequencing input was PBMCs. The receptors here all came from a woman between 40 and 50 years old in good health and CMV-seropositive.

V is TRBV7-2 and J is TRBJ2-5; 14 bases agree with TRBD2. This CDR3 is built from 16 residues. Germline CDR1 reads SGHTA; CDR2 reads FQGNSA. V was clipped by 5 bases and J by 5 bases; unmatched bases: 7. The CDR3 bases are TGTGCCAGCAGCGAGACTAGCGGGGGGGCCCGTGAGACCCAGTACTTC. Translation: CASSETSGGARETQYF.

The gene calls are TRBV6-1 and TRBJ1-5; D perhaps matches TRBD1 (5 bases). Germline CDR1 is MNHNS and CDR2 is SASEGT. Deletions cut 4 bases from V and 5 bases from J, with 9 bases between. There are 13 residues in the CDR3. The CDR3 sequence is CASSGAGYQPQHF. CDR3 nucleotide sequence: TGTGCCAGCAGTGGGGCAGGGTATCAGCCCCAGCATTTT.

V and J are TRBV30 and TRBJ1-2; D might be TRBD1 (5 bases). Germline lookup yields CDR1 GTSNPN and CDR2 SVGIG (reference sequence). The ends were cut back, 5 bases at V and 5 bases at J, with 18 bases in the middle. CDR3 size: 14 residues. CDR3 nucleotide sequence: TGTGCCTGGGCCCCCCGGGGGGGGAGGTATGGCTACACCTTC. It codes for CAWAPRGGRYGYTF.

CDR3 residues: CASSLRGRTEAFF. CDR3 DNA sequence: TGTGCCAGCTCGTTGAGGGGGCGCACTGAAGCTTTCTTT. The rearrangement links TRBV7-3 to TRBJ1-1, with 7 bases that match TRBD1. CDR3 length: 13 residues. The V segment lost 8 bases and the J segment 4 bases; nucleotides outside the gene matches: 7. CDR1 is SGHTA and CDR2 is FQGTGA in the germline V gene. Full variable domain (missing parts from reference TRBV7-3 and TRBJ1-1): GAGVSQTPSNKVTEKGKYVELRCDPISGHTALYWYRQSLGQGPEFLIYFQGTGAADDSGLPNDRFFAVRPEGSVSTLKIQRTERGDSAVYLCASSLRGRTEAFFGQGTRLTVV.

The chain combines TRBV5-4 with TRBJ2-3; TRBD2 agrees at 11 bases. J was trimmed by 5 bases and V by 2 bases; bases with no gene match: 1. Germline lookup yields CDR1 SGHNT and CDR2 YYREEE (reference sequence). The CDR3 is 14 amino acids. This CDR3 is CASSFSGGGDTQYF. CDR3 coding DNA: TGTGCCAGCAGCTTTAGCGGGGGGGGAGATACGCAGTATTTT. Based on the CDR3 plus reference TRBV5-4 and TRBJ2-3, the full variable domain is ETGVTQSPTHLIKTRGQQVTLRCSSQSGHNTVSWYQQALGQGPQFIFQYYREEENGRGNFPPRFSGLQFPNYSSELNVNALELDDSALYLCASSFSGGGDTQYFGPGTRLTVL.

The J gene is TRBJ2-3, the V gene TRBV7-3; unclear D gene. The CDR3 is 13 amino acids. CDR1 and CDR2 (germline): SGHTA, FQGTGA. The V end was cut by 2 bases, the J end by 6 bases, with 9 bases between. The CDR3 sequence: CASSLDPEDTQYF. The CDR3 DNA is TGTGCCAGCAGCTTAGATCCTGAGGATACGCAGTATTTT.

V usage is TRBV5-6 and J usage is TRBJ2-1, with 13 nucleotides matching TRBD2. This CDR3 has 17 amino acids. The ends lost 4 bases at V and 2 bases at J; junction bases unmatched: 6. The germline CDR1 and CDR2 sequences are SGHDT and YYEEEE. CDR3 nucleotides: TGTGCCAGCAGCCCTTTTGGACTAGCGGGGGCCTACAATGAGCAGTTCTTC. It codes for CASSPFGLAGAYNEQFF.

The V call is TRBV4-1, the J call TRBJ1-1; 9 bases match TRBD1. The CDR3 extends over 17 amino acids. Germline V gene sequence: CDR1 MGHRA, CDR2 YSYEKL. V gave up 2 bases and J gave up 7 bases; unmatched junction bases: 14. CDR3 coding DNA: TGCGCCAGCAGCCAAATGGGGTGGACAGGGGCAAATGGTGAAGCTTTCTTT. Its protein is CASSQMGWTGANGEAFF.

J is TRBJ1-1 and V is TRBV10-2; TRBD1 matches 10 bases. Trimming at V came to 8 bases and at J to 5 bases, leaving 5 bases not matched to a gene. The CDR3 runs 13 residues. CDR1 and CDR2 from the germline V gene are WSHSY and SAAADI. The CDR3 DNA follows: TGCGCCAGCGGAGGGGACAGGGGTACTGAAGCTTTCTTT. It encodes CASGGDRGTEAFF.

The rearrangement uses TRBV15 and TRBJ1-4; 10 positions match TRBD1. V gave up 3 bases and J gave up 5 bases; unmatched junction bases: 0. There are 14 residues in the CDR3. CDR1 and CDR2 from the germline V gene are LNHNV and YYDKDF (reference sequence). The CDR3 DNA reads TGTGCCACCAGCAGGGGACAGGGGAATGAAAAACTGTTTTTT. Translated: CATSRGQGNEKLFF.

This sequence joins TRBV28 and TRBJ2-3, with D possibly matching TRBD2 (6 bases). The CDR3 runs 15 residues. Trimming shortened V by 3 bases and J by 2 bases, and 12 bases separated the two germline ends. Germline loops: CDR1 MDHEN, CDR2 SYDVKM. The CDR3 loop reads CASSLAGPNTDTQYF. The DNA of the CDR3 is TGTGCCAGCAGTTTGGCGGGACCCAACACAGATACGCAGTATTTT. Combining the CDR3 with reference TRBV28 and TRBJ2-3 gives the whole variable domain DVKVTQSSRYLVKRTGEKVFLECVQDMDHENMFWYRQDPGLGLRLIYFSYDVKMKEKGDIPEGYSVSREKKERFSLILESASTNQTSMYLCASSLAGPNTDTQYFGPGTRLTVL.

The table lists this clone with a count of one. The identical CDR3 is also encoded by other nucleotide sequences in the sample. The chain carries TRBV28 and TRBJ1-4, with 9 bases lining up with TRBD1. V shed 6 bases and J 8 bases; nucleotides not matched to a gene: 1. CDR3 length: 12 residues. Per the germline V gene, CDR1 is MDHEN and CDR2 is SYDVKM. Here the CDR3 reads CASRTGGEKLFF. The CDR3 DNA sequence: TGTGCCAGCAGGACAGGGGGAGAAAAACTGTTTTTT. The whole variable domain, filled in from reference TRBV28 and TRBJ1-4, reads DVKVTQSSRYLVKRTGEKVFLECVQDMDHENMFWYRQDPGLGLRLIYFSYDVKMKEKGDIPEGYSVSREKKERFSLILESASTNQTSMYLCASRTGGEKLFFGSGTQLSVL.

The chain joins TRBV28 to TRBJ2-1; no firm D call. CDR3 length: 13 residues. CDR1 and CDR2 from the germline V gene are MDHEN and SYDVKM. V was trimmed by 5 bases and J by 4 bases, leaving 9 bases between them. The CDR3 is CASSPRTYNEQFF. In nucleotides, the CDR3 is TGTGCCAGCAGTCCCAGAACATACAATGAGCAGTTCTTC.

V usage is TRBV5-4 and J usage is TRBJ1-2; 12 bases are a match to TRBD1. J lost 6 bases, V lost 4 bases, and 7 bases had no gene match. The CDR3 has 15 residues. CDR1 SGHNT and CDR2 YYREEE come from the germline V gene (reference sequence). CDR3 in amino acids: CASSGGTGGLNGYTF. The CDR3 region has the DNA TGTGCCAGCAGCGGCGGGACAGGGGGCTTGAATGGCTACACCTTC.

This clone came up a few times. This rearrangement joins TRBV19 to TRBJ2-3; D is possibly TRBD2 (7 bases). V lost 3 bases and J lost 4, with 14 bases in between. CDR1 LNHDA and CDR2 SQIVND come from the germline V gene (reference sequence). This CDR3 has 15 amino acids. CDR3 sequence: CASSIVGGPADTQYF. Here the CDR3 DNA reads TGTGCCAGTAGTATTGTGGGGGGGCCTGCAGATACGCAGTATTTT.

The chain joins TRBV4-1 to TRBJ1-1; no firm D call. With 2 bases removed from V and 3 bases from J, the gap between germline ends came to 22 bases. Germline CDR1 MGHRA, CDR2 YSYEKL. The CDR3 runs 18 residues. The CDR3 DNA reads TGCGCCAGCAGCCAACCTAGATCCGGGTCACGGGGAGACACTGAAGCTTTCTTT. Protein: CASSQPRSGSRGDTEAFF.

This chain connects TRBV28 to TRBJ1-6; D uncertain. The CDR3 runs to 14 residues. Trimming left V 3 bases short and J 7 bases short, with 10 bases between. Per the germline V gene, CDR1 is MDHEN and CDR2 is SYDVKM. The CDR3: CASSLRAANSPLHF. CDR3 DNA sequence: TGTGCCAGCAGTTTGCGGGCAGCAAATTCACCCCTCCACTTT. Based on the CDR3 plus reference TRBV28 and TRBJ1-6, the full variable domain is DVKVTQSSRYLVKRTGEKVFLECVQDMDHENMFWYRQDPGLGLRLIYFSYDVKMKEKGDIPEGYSVSREKKERFSLILESASTNQTSMYLCASSLRAANSPLHFGNGTRLTVT.

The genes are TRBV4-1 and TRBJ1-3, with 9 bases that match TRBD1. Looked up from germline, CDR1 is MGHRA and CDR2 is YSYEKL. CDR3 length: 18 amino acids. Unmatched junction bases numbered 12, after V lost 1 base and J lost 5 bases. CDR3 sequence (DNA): TGCGCCAGCAGCCAAGTTTCATCGGACAGGGGCGGTAGAAACACCATATATTTT. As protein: CASSQVSSDRGGRNTIYF.

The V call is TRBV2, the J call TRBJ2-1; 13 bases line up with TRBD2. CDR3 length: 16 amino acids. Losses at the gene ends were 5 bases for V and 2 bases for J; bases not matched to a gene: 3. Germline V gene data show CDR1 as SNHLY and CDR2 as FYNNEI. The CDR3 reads CASSRTSGGTYNEQFF. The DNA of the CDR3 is TGTGCCAGCAGTCGGACTAGCGGGGGAACCTACAATGAGCAGTTCTTC. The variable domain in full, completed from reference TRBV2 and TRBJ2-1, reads EPEVTQTPSHQVTQMGQEVILRCVPISNHLYFYWYRQILGQKVEFLVSFYNNEISEKSEIFDDQFSVERPDGSNFTLKIRSTKLEDSAMYFCASSRTSGGTYNEQFFGPGTRLTVL.

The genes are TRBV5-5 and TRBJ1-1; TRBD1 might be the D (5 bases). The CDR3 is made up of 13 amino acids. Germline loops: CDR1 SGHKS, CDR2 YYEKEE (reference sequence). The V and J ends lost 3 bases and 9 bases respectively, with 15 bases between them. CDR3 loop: CASSWNDSPKAFF. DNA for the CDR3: TGTGCCAGCAGCTGGAATGACAGTCCTAAAGCTTTCTTT. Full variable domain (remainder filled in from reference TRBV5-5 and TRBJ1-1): DAGVTQSPTHLIKTRGQQVTLRCSPISGHKSVSWYQQVLGQGPQFIFQYYEKEERGRGNFPDRFSARQFPNYSSELNVNALLLGDSALYLCASSWNDSPKAFFGQGTRLTVV.

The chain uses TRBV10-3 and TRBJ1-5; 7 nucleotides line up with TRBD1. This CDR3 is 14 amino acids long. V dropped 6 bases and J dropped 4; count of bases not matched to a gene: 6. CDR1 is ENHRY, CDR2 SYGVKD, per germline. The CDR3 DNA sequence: TGTGCCATCAGATCCGACAGGGTTAATCAGCCCCAGCATTTT. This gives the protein CAIRSDRVNQPQHF.

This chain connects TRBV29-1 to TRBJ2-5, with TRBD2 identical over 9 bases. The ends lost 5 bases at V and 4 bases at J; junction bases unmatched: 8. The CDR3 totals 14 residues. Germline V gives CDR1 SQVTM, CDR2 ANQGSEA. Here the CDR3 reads CSVRDSGGRETQYF. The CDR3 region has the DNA TGCAGCGTTCGTGATAGCGGGGGTCGAGAGACCCAGTACTTC.

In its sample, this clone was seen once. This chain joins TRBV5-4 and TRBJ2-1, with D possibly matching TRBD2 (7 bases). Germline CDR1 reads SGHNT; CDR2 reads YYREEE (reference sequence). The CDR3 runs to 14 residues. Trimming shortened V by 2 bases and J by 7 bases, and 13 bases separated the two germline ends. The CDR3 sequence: CASSLGGARNEQFF. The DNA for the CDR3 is TGTGCCAGCAGCTTAGGGGGGGCGCGTAATGAGCAGTTCTTC.

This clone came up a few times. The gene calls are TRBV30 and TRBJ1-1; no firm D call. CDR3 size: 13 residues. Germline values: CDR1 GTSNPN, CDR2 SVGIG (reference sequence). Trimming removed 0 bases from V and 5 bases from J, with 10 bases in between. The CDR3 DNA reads TGTGCCTGGAGTGTCACAGTTCAAACTGAAGCTTTCTTT. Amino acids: CAWSVTVQTEAFF. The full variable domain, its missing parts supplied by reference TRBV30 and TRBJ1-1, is SQTIHQWPATLVQPVGSPLSLECTVEGTSNPNLYWYRQAAGRGLQLLFYSVGIGQISSEVPQNLSASRPQDRQFILSSKKLLLSDSGFYLCAWSVTVQTEAFFGQGTRLTVV.

This chain's CDR3 is CASSQLGQGQGEQFF. The DNA for the CDR3 is TGTGCCAGCAGCCAGCTGGGACAGGGTCAGGGTGAGCAGTTCTTC. The genes are TRBV6-6 and TRBJ2-1; TRBD1 aligns across 9 bases. The junction had 12 bases not matched to a gene; V was cut back by 6 bases and J by 9 bases. Germline-derived CDR1 and CDR2 are MNHNY and SVGAGI (reference sequence). This CDR3 contains 15 residues.

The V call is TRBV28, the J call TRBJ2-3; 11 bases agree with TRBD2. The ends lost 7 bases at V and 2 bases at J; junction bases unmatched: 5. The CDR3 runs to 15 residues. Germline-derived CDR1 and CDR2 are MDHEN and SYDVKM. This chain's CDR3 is CASNPLAGDTDTQYF. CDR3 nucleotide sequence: TGTGCCAGCAATCCACTAGCGGGGGACACAGATACGCAGTATTTT.

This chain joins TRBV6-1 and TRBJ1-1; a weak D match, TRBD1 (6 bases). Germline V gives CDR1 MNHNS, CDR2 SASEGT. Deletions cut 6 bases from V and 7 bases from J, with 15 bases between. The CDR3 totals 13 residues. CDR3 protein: CASSLGQSLEAFF. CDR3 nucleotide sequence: TGTGCCAGCAGCCTCGGACAGAGCCTTGAAGCTTTCTTT.

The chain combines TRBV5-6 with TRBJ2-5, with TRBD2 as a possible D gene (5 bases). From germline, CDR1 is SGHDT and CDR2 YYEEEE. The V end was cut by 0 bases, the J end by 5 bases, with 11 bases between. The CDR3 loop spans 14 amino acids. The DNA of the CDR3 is TGTGCCAGCAGCTTGGAAAGCGGTCGGGAGACCCAGTACTTC. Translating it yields CASSLESGRETQYF.

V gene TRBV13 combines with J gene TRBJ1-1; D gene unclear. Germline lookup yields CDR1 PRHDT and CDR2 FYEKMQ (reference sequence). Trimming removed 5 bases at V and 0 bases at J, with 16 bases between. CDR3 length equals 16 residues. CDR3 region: CASSPGSRRMNTEAFF. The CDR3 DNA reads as TGTGCCAGCAGCCCGGGGTCGCGGAGAATGAACACTGAAGCTTTCTTT.

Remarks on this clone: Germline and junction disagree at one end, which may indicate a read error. CDR3 region: CASSLALTGEAGELFF. The CDR3 nucleotides are TGTGCCAGCAGCCTAGCCCTCACGGGGGAGGCTGGGGAGCTGTTTTTT. The chain combines TRBV7-9 with TRBJ2-2; D is perhaps TRBD2 (6 bases). Per the germline V gene, CDR1 is SEHNR and CDR2 is FQNEAQ (reference sequence). This CDR3 comprises 16 residues.